The 5 T cell receptor beta chains below come from one sample, sequenced in a study of cytomegalovirus exposure and HLA in healthy donors. The PCR had 60 Vbeta and 13 Jbeta primers. The table came from immunoSEQ multiplex PCR; TCRdb's copy has only in-frame clones and leaves some out. Of roughly 200,000 clones listed, about 9% are singletons. The sequencing sample was made of PBMCs. The receptors originated from a woman aged 25 to 45 in good health and CMV-seropositive.

This clone was counted ten times or more. V and J are TRBV4-2 and TRBJ2-2; 9 bases agree with TRBD2. This CDR3 is built from 16 residues. The germline V gene encodes CDR1 LGHNA and CDR2 YNFKEQ. V trimming: 4 bases; J trimming: 0 bases; junction bases outside the gene matches: 3. CDR3 sequence reads: CASSPSGTTNTGELFF. For the CDR3, the DNA is TGTGCCAGCAGCCCTAGCGGGACGACGAACACCGGGGAGCTGTTTTTT.

The chain carries TRBV6-4 and TRBJ2-7, with TRBD1 identical over 8 bases. The length of the CDR3 is 12 residues. CDR1 is MRHNA, CDR2 SNTAGT, per germline. V lost 5 bases to trimming and J lost 4 bases; unmatched junction nucleotides: 1. Written as DNA, the CDR3 is TGTGCCAGCAGTAGGACAGGGTACGAGCAGTACTTC. It translates to CASSRTGYEQYF.

The J gene is TRBJ2-5, the V gene TRBV5-1; TRBD2 aligns across 10 bases. CDR3 length: 17 amino acids. The V and J ends lost 3 bases and 6 bases, in that order; junction bases with no gene match: 14. The germline V gene encodes CDR1 SGHRS and CDR2 YFSETQ. The CDR3 nucleotides are TGCGCCAGCAGCTCAGCCGGCAGCGGGAGGGCCAGACAGACCCAGTACTTC. Its protein is CASSSAGSGRARQTQYF. Combining the CDR3 with reference TRBV5-1 and TRBJ2-5 gives the whole variable domain KAGVTQTPRYLIKTRGQQVTLSCSPISGHRSVSWYQQTPGQGLQFLFEYFSETQRNKGNFPGRFSGRQFSNSRSEMNVSTLELGDSALYLCASSSAGSGRARQTQYFGPGTRLLVL.

The rearrangement links TRBV19 to TRBJ2-5; the D gene is possibly TRBD2 (5 bases). V lost 6 bases to trimming and J lost 4 bases, with 12 bases between them. This CDR3 has 13 amino acids. From germline, CDR1 is LNHDA and CDR2 SQIVND (reference sequence). The CDR3 loop reads CASRDTSAETQYF. CDR3 DNA sequence: TGTGCCAGTAGGGATACTAGTGCAGAGACCCAGTACTTC. The full variable domain, rest sourced from reference TRBV19 and TRBJ2-5, is DGGITQSPKYLFRKEGQNVTLSCEQNLNHDAMYWYRQDPGQGLRLIYYSQIVNDFQKGDIAEGYSVSREKKESFPLTVTSAQKNPTAFYLCASRDTSAETQYFGPGTRLLVL.

This clone was seen a few times. The rearrangement joins TRBV4-1 to TRBJ1-5; D is unclear. CDR3 size: 13 residues. The germline V gene encodes CDR1 MGHRA and CDR2 YSYEKL. The V end lost 0 bases, the J end lost 6 bases, and 6 bases lay between the germline ends. CDR3 amino acids: CASSQERGQPQHF. The CDR3 nucleotides read TGCGCCAGCAGCCAAGAAAGAGGTCAGCCCCAGCATTTT.